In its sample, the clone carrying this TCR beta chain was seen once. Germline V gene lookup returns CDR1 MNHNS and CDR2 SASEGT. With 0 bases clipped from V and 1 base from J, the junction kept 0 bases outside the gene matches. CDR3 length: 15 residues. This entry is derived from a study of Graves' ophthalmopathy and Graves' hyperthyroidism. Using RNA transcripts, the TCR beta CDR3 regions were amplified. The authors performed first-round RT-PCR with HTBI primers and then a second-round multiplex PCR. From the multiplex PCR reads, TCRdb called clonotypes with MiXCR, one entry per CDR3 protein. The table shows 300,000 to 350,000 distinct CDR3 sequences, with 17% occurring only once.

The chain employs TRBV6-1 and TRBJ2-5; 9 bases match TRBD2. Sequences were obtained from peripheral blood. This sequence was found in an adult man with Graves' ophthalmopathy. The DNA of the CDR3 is TGTGCCAGCAGTGAAGCAGCGGGGGGCCAAGAGACCCAGTACTTC. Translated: CASSEAAGGQETQYF.